The T cell receptor beta chain described here comes from a study of T cells in Graves' hyperthyroidism and ophthalmopathy. Study observations and caveats: Most clonotypes expanded in the thyroid (above 0.001) were also present in blood.

Authors of the study amplified TCR beta CDR3 regions from RNA transcripts. First-round RT-PCR targeting the TCR CDR3 was performed with the HTBI primer set. TCRdb used MiXCR to reprocess the multiplex PCR reads, holding one entry per CDR3 protein. The table has fewer than 450,000 distinct CDR3 sequences, under 20% seen once. This CDR3 has 17 residues. V lost 5 bases, J lost 2 bases, and 16 bases lay in between. Germline CDR1 is SEHNR and CDR2 is FQNEAQ (reference sequence). Uncontrolled infections, other autoimmune diseases, pregnancy or lactation led to exclusion of patients. This clonotype was counted between two and nine times. Its cognate antigen is unknown.

The specimen was blood. The chain has TRBV7-9 and TRBJ2-6; tentatively, D is TRBD1 or TRBD2 (6 bases each). The TCR comes from a man aged 18 to 30 with Graves' ophthalmopathy. In nucleotides, the CDR3 is TGTGCCAGCAGCCATCCGAGGGGGGAAGCTGGGGCCAACGTCCTGACTTTC. Translation gives CASSHPRGEAGANVLTF.